Listed below are T cell receptor beta chains from one sample, sequenced in a study of tissue T cells after allogeneic stem cell transplantation. Assay used: immunoSEQ multiplex PCR; TCRdb lists only in-frame clones, some missing. The sample includes some 45,000 clones, roughly 92% of them seen just once. This specimen consisted of blood, obtained before transplantation. The source of these receptors is a woman aged 40-75 years who later had graft-versus-host disease after an allogeneic stem cell transplant. The CDR3 runs from the conserved cysteine through the conserved F or W. D genes are given only for firm matches. Only some rows state a clone size, as once, few, many or a class for expanded clones.

j_call,v_call,clone_size,d_call,cdr3_nt,cdr3_aa
TRBJ1-6,TRBV15,NA,NA,TGTGCCACCAGCAGGGACACCGAAAATTCACCCCTCCACTTT,CATSRDTENSPLHF
TRBJ2-1,TRBV5-1,NA,TRBD2,TGCGCCAGCTGGGCTGGAGCGGGAATTGGCAATGAGCAGTTCTTC,CASWAGAGIGNEQFF
TRBJ1-1,TRBV6-5,NA,NA,TGTGCCAGCAGTTACAGATCACGAAGGAACACTGAAGCTTTCTTT,CASSYRSRRNTEAFF
TRBJ1-6,TRBV30,NA,NA,TGTGCCTGGGGGACGGGCTCCTATAATTCACCCCTCCACTTT,CAWGTGSYNSPLHF
TRBJ1-2,TRBV28,NA,NA,TGTGCCAGCAGTTTACGGGGGACGTCTGGGGGCTACACCTTC,CASSLRGTSGGYTF
TRBJ1-4,TRBV9,NA,NA,TGTGCCAGCAGCGTAGTGGGCTCCGGGGCAACTAATGAAAAACTGTTTTTT,CASSVVGSGATNEKLFF
TRBJ2-1,TRBV5-1,NA,TRBD2,TGCGCCAGCAGCACTGATAGCGGGACGGGCTACAATGAGCAGTTCTTC,CASSTDSGTGYNEQFF
TRBJ2-1,TRBV7-9,NA,NA,TGTGCCAGCAGCTTAAGACGGGCAGGGGAGCAGTTCTTC,CASSLRRAGEQFF
TRBJ2-5,TRBV5-6,NA,TRBD1,TGTGCCAGCAGCCTCAGGGGGATAGAGACCCAGTACTTC,CASSLRGIETQYF
TRBJ2-1,TRBV19,NA,NA,TGTGCCAGTACCCCTTCGGGGGGCAGAGGAACCTACAATGAGCAGTTCTTC,CASTPSGGRGTYNEQFF
TRBJ2-5,TRBV5-4,NA,TRBD2,TGTGCCAGCAGCCTCCGGACTAGCGGGAGACGAGAGACCCAGTACTTC,CASSLRTSGRRETQYF
TRBJ2-7,TRBV9,NA,TRBD2,TGTGCCAGCAGCGTAGCTACCGGGGGGGAGCAGTACTTC,CASSVATGGEQYF
TRBJ2-7,TRBV5-1,NA,NA,TGCGCCAGCAGCCGGCTACCGGGAACGGCCAACGAGCAGTACTTC,CASSRLPGTANEQYF
TRBJ2-2,TRBV11-3,NA,NA,TGTGCCAGCAGCTTAGTAATTGCCGGGGAGCTGTTTTTT,CASSLVIAGELFF
TRBJ2-7,TRBV19,NA,TRBD1,TGTGCCAGTAGTGCCTCCGGACAGGGTTACGAGCAGTACTTC,CASSASGQGYEQYF
TRBJ1-2,TRBV6-5,few,NA,TGTGCCAGCAGGCCTACAGAGCCCGGTGGCTACACCTTC,CASRPTEPGGYTF
TRBJ2-7,TRBV4-3,NA,NA,TGCGCCAGCAGCCAAGAGGATTCCTACGAGCAGTACTTC,CASSQEDSYEQYF
TRBJ2-1,TRBV5-6,NA,NA,TGTGCCAGCAGCTTGGGCACAGGGATAGTCAATGAGCAGTTCTTC,CASSLGTGIVNEQFF